Reported below is one TCR beta chain. The antigen is undetermined. This entry comes from a study of identical twins. V was shortened by 7 bases and J by 0 bases, with 12 bases between the two germline ends. The CDR3 is 13 residues long. Germline V gives CDR1 SQVTM, CDR2 ANQGSEA. General study points: Zero-insertion analyses could be partly confounded by invariant MAIT and iNKT cells.

TCRdb itself ran the 5' RACE reads through MiXCR, one entry per CDR3 protein. The sample includes a few hundred thousand distinct CDR3 sequences, roughly 15% seen only once; the top ten take less than 0.5%. The sample also formed part of further work on yellow fever vaccine responses in identical twins.

This clonotype originated in a woman aged 18 to 35 in good health. The sample taken for sequencing was CD4+ T cells sorted from blood. The rearrangement uses TRBV29-1 and TRBJ1-2; tentatively, D is TRBD1 (5 bases). The CDR3 here is CSAGTDANYGYTF. The CDR3 region has the DNA TGCAGCGCCGGGACGGATGCTAACTATGGCTACACCTTC. Full variable domain (missing parts from reference TRBV29-1 and TRBJ1-2): SAVISQKPSRDICQRGTSLTIQCQVDSQVTMMFWYRQQPGQSLTLIATANQGSEATYESGFVIDKFPISRPNLTFSTLTVSNMSPEDSSIYLCSAGTDANYGYTFGSGTRLTVV.